The clone carrying this T cell receptor (beta chain) showed up just a few times. Antigen: not known. This sample was taken from a study of cytomegalovirus exposure and HLA in healthy donors. Vbeta (60) and Jbeta (13) primers were used in the PCR. Assay: immunoSEQ multiplex PCR; the TCRdb copy retains only in-frame clones and omits some. Among around 53,000 clones listed, 70% to 85% were seen once. Findings and limits, study-wide: From TCR beta sequences, most subjects' HLA-A and HLA-B alleles were reportedly predicted accurately.

Germline V CDR1 and CDR2: MNHNS, SASEGT. The CDR3 is made up of 13 amino acids. V dropped 7 bases and J dropped 5 bases, with 12 bases sitting between them. Sequencing was performed on PBMCs. The chain couples TRBV6-1 to TRBJ2-1; D ambiguous. The clonotype was recovered from a man aged 25-40 years in good health and CMV-seronegative. The chain's CDR3 is CASIYPLDNEQFF. CDR3 in DNA: TGTGCCAGCATCTACCCCCTGGACAATGAGCAGTTCTTC.